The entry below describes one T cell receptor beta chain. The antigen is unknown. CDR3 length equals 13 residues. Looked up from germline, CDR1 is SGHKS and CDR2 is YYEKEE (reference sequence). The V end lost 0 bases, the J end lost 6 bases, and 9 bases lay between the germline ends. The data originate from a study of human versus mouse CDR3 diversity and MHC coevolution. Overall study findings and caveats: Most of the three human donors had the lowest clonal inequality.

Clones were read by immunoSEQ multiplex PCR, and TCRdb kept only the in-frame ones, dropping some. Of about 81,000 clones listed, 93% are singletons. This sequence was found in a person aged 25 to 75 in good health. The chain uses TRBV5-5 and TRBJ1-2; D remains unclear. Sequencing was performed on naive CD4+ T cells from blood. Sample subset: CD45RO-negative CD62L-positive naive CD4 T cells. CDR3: CASSLGQDNGYTF. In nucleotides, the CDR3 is TGTGCCAGCAGCTTGGGGCAGGATAATGGCTACACCTTC.